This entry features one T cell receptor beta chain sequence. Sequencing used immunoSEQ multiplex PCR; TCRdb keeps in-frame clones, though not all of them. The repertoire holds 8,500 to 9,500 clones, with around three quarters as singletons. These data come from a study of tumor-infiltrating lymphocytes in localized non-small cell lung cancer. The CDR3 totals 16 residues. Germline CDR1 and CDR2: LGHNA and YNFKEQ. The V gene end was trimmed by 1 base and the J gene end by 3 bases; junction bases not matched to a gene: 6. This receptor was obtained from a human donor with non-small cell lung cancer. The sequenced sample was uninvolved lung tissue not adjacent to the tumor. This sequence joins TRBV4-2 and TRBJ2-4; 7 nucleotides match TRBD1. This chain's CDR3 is CASSQGAWTGKNIQYF. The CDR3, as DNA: TGTGCCAGCAGCCAAGGAGCGTGGACAGGCAAAAACATTCAGTACTTC.